This TCR beta chain was captured by sequencing in a study of blood T cell repertoires in COVID-19 (dated by TCRdb to about 2020). Concerning the study at large: Collaborator samples came from the United States, Italy and Spain and covered acute and convalescent phases of COVID-19. The sample metadata nearly always contained a de-identified subject ID, COVID-19 status, age in years and sex. The samples were drawn from the first 160 participants of the ongoing ImmuneRACE study and from 1,200 or so subjects provided by 6 global collaborators. The prospective study material was composed of cDNA or gDNA derived from T cells, B-cell-depleted T cells, or PBMCs. Subjects who had been exposed to COVID-19, were actively infected with it, or had recovered from it provided the deeply sampled blood TCRbeta repertoires that made up the dataset. HLA class I and class II types, where available, came from metadata supplied by the sample provider rather than from assay-based typing. The repertoires were made available in a free public database intended to serve as a resource for research on the immune response to SARS-CoV-2. On the study overall, not on this receptor specifically: The quantity of clinical and demographic metadata differed by source and by participant and was supplied without curation.

Collaborating institutions collected whole blood in K2EDTA tubes following their own protocols. For TCRbeta analysis, collaborators shipped samples as frozen whole blood, isolated PBMCs, or DNA extracted from either of those sample types. Notes on this clone: The specificity of this receptor is unknown. Per-base qualities were not stored, and no clone one base away is much larger.

From the cysteine through the phenylalanine, the CDR3 covers 15 amino acids. Here the CDR3 DNA is all that survives: 45 bases in frame from base 1. Between the V and J ends, shortened by 1 base and 0 bases respectively, the junction contains 10 bases. CDR1 and CDR2, per the germline V gene (reference sequence), are LNHNV and YYDKDF. TCRbeta CDR3 regions were amplified from genomic DNA by means of the immunoSEQ Assay, a bias-controlled multiplex PCR. In the paper's pipeline: The number of nucleated cells in each sample was estimated from the amplification of reference gene primers within the assay. To quantify the absolute abundance of each unique TCRbeta CDR3 rearrangement, sequence reads were collapsed and filtered. For each sample, productive Simpson clonality was calculated by taking the square root of Simpson's diversity index across productive rearrangements. In TCRdb, the immuneACCESS table is reduced to in-frame sequences with V and J assigned. These tables do not hold every clone; where another copy was compared, an unresolved V gene accounts for under half, and the others remain unexplained. The D gene and trimming were derived from the DNA, and the V and J assignments and clone size from that table. The sample profile shows approximately 200,000 clones; almost 80% of them were found once. The ten biggest clones cover around 15% of the sample.

The rearrangement combines TRBV15 with TRBJ2-7, with TRBD2 perhaps the D gene, on 5 matching bases. The receptor was derived from a man in his sixties with active or convalescent COVID-19. Sample: peripheral blood. The CDR3 protein sequence reads: CATSRGWESSYEQYF. The DNA reads TGTGCCACCAGCAGAGGGTGGGAGAGCTCCTACGAGCAGTACTTC.